This T cell receptor (beta chain) emerged from a study of blood T cells in healthy people across ages. Each individual donor underwent a draw of around 9.8 milliliters of peripheral blood. A few counts support this clonotype. As yet, its antigen is unknown. The CDR3 length is 15 residues. V trimming: 0 bases; J trimming: 8 bases; junction bases outside the gene matches: 8. The germline CDR1 and CDR2 sequences are MNHNY and SVGAGI (reference sequence). Study-level findings and limits: Observed TCR beta diversity per million T cells went down as age went up. This fall followed a roughly linear course with age.

The authors ran a second PCR of about 7 to 11 cycles using a sample-barcoded 5' primer and a J-beta primer mix. TCRdb itself ran the 5' RACE reads through MiXCR, one entry per CDR3 protein. The sample includes roughly 800,000 distinct CDR3 sequences, under 40% of them seen just once. The sequencing input was blood. V and J are TRBV6-6 and TRBJ1-2; 8 bases match TRBD1. The sequence was collected from a man between 18 and 29 years old in good health. CDR3 loop: CASSYSNGQGQGYTF. The CDR3 DNA reads as TGTGCCAGCAGTTACTCGAACGGACAGGGTCAAGGCTACACCTTC.